This TCR beta chain emerged from a study of identical twins. Germline CDR1 and CDR2: SNHLY and FYNNEI. The germline V and J ends were trimmed by 6 bases and 4 bases, with 16 bases remaining between them. The CDR3 loop spans 14 amino acids. Only a few counts were recorded for this clonotype. Its antigen remains unidentified. Broader study findings: Within cord blood, abundant beta clonotypes carried fewer insertions, but memory repertoires showed no such trend.

TCRdb re-called the 5' RACE reads with MiXCR, one entry per CDR3 protein. Of about 490,000 distinct CDR3 sequences listed, around 15% are singletons. This same sample was also part of a study on yellow fever vaccine responses in identical twins.

This receptor was obtained from a woman younger than 35 in good health. The chain couples TRBV2 to TRBJ2-7, with D perhaps TRBD2 (6 bases). The sample comprised CD4+ T cells sorted from blood. The DNA of the CDR3 is TGTGCCAGCAGCCGCCAGACTAGGAATTACGAGCAGTACTTC. Protein sequence: CASSRQTRNYEQYF.